This TCR beta chain was recovered during a study of blood T cells in healthy people across ages. Notes on the study in general: The diversity estimates, figures obtained from one million T cells, were considered underestimates.

Notes on this clonotype: Its antigen is not identified.

V lost 2 bases and J lost 2; bases outside the gene matches: 6. Germline values: CDR1 MNHEY, CDR2 SMNVEV (reference sequence). The CDR3 covers 15 residues. Together with a sample-barcoded 5' primer, a J-beta primer mix was included in a second PCR lasting about 7 to 11 cycles. TCRdb analysed the 5' RACE reads with MiXCR anew, one entry per CDR3 protein. This sample has just over 800,000 distinct CDR3 sequences; under 80% occur once, and the top ten carry about a quarter. Donors were healthy Caucasian individuals from Russia aged about 6 to 90. The sequenced sample consisted of blood. The chain combines TRBV27 with TRBJ2-7; 7 nucleotides line up with TRBD1. The TCR was taken from a man aged 30 to 45 in good health. CDR3 nucleotides: TGTGCCAGCAGTTTAAGGACAGGTGATACCTACGAGCAGTACTTC. As protein: CASSLRTGDTYEQYF.